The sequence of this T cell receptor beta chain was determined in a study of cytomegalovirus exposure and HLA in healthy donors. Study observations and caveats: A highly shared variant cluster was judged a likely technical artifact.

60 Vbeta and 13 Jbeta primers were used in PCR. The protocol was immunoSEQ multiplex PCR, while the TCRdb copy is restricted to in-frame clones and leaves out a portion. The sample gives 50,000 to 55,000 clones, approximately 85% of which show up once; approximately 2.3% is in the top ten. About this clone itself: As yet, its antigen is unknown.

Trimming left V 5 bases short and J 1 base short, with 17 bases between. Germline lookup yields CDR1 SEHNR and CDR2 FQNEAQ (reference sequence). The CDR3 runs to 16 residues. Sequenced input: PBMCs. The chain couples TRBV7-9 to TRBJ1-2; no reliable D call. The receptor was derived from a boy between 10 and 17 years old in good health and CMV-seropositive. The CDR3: CASSLIGQTLNYGYTF. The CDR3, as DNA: TGTGCCAGCAGCCTCATTGGGCAGACGCTTAACTATGGCTACACCTTC.